The 4 T cell receptor beta chains below were found in one sample sequenced in a study of PD-L1 blockade in urothelial cancer. Clones were read by immunoSEQ multiplex PCR, and TCRdb kept only the in-frame ones, dropping some. The sample shows tens of thousands of clones, approximately 85% of them seen only once. The time point was: peripheral blood 6 weeks after treatment start. Specimen: PBMCs, collected around atezolizumab (anti-PD-L1) treatment. Receptor source: a man aged 50-60 years with urothelial cancer.

Only a few counts were recorded for this clone. This chain links TRBV19 with TRBJ2-5, with D hard to call. The V end lost 1 base, the J end lost 4 bases, and 4 bases lay between the germline ends. CDR1 and CDR2 (germline): LNHDA, SQIVND (reference sequence). The length of the CDR3 is 12 residues. CDR3 region: CASSIAGETQYF. DNA of the CDR3: TGTGCCAGTAGTATAGCAGGAGAGACCCAGTACTTC.

This sequence joins TRBV30 and TRBJ2-2; D remains unclear. This CDR3 spans 13 amino acids. V lost 4 bases and J lost 0, with 6 bases in between. Germline V lookup: CDR1 GTSNPN, CDR2 SVGIG (reference sequence). CDR3 nucleotides: TGTGCCTGGACGTCTACGAACACCGGGGAGCTGTTTTTT. Translated: CAWTSTNTGELFF.

The rearrangement uses TRBV27 and TRBJ2-3; TRBD1 matches at 7 bases. CDR1 MNHEY and CDR2 SMNVEV come from the germline V gene (reference sequence). The V segment lost 6 bases and the J segment 2 bases; nucleotides outside the gene matches: 8. This CDR3 comprises 15 residues. CDR3 in amino acids: CASSHQGVVTDTQYF. CDR3 nucleotides: TGTGCCAGCAGCCACCAGGGGGTTGTCACAGATACGCAGTATTTT.

This clone has a single count. The chain uses TRBV19 and TRBJ1-1, with a possible D match to TRBD1 (5 bases). Germline loops: CDR1 LNHDA, CDR2 SQIVND (reference sequence). The CDR3 spans 15 residues. V dropped 5 bases and J dropped 5 bases, with 18 bases sitting between them. The CDR3 DNA reads as TGTGCCAGTAGTTTTTCCCTGACGGGGGGGACTGAAGCTTTCTTT. Residues: CASSFSLTGGTEAFF.